The 10 T cell receptor beta chains presented below share a single source sample, sequenced in a study of cytomegalovirus exposure and HLA in healthy donors. Primers included in the PCR were 60 Vbeta and 13 Jbeta primers. Produced via immunoSEQ multiplex PCR; TCRdb's table is partial and in-frame only. The sample records approximately 170,000 clones, 65% to 75% being singletons. The sample taken for sequencing was PBMCs. These receptors came from a man in his thirties or forties in good health and CMV-seropositive.

Concerning this clone: Germline and junction disagree at one end, which may indicate a read error. The V and J genes are TRBV7-9 and TRBJ2-1, with no clear D. This CDR3 spans 12 amino acids. CDR1 and CDR2 from the germline V gene are SEHNR and FQNEAQ (reference sequence). CDR3 protein: CSSSLSSNEQFF. The CDR3 nucleotides are TGTTCCAGCAGCTTATCTTCCAATGAGCAGTTCTTC.

The chain carries TRBV7-3 and TRBJ2-1, with D possibly TRBD2 on 5 matching bases. The CDR3 covers 17 residues. Trimming removed 5 bases from V and 5 bases from J, with 22 bases in between. The V gene's germline CDR1 is SGHTA and CDR2 FQGTGA. The DNA of the CDR3 is TGTGCCAGCAGCCCCTCCTTCTTGGGAGCGGCCGACAATGAGCAGTTCTTC. It encodes CASSPSFLGAADNEQFF.

The J gene is TRBJ2-1, the V gene TRBV5-1, with 7 bases that match TRBD2. Germline V gives CDR1 SGHRS, CDR2 YFSETQ. The CDR3 runs to 16 residues. With V trimmed by 0 bases and J by 0 bases, 3 bases remained unmatched. CDR3 nucleotides: TGCGCCAGCAGCTTGGCAGCGGGGAGCTCCTACAATGAGCAGTTCTTC. Protein: CASSLAAGSSYNEQFF. Together with reference TRBV5-1 and TRBJ2-1, the CDR3 gives the full variable domain: KAGVTQTPRYLIKTRGQQVTLSCSPISGHRSVSWYQQTPGQGLQFLFEYFSETQRNKGNFPGRFSGRQFSNSRSEMNVSTLELGDSALYLCASSLAAGSSYNEQFFGPGTRLTVL.

J is TRBJ2-5 and V is TRBV5-1; 10 bases line up with TRBD2. CDR1 SGHRS and CDR2 YFSETQ come from the germline V gene. The ends lost 0 bases at V and 1 base at J; junction bases unmatched: 6. This CDR3 is built from 17 residues. The CDR3 region has the DNA TGCGCCAGCAGCTTGGCGGCTAGCGGGGGCTTCCAAGAGACCCAGTACTTC. Protein product: CASSLAASGGFQETQYF.

The V and J genes are TRBV28 and TRBJ2-5, with a tentative D call TRBD2 (5 bases). V was shortened by 4 bases and J by 2 bases, with 17 bases between the two germline ends. This CDR3 contains 16 residues. Germline V gene data show CDR1 as MDHEN and CDR2 as SYDVKM. This CDR3 reads CASSSLVRVTQETQYF. DNA for the CDR3: TGTGCCAGCAGTTCTCTGGTGAGGGTAACTCAAGAGACCCAGTACTTC. Combining the CDR3 with reference TRBV28 and TRBJ2-5 gives the whole variable domain DVKVTQSSRYLVKRTGEKVFLECVQDMDHENMFWYRQDPGLGLRLIYFSYDVKMKEKGDIPEGYSVSREKKERFSLILESASTNQTSMYLCASSSLVRVTQETQYFGPGTRLLVL.

The chain joins TRBV6-4 to TRBJ2-2; no definite D call. CDR3 size: 14 residues. The V and J ends lost 7 bases and 4 bases respectively, with 13 bases between them. Germline CDR1 is MRHNA and CDR2 is SNTAGT. The CDR3 sequence is CASTPSPGTGELFF. DNA of the CDR3: TGTGCCAGCACCCCTTCCCCAGGCACCGGGGAGCTGTTTTTT.

This chain uses TRBV19 with TRBJ1-3; no definite D call. The CDR3 has 15 residues. The V gene's germline CDR1 is LNHDA and CDR2 SQIVND (reference sequence). V lost 6 bases to trimming and J lost 1 base, with 13 bases between them. Written as DNA, the CDR3 is TGTGCCAGTAGATACTCGGTTGGTTCTGGAAACACCATATATTTT. Encoded protein: CASRYSVGSGNTIYF.

The chain employs TRBV5-3 and TRBJ1-2; 9 bases are shared with TRBD1. TRBV5-3 is an ORF for which the function is uncertain. This CDR3 is 19 amino acids long. Trimming took 5 bases from V and 2 from J; bases not matched to a gene: 19. The CDR3 DNA sequence: TGTGCCAGAAGACGTGACCTCTTACCGGTGGGACAGGGAAACTATGGCTACACCTTC. Translating it yields CARRRDLLPVGQGNYGYTF.

This chain joins TRBV18 and TRBJ2-5; D is ambiguous. The V gene's germline CDR1 is KGHSH and CDR2 LQKENI. The CDR3 runs to 12 residues. Trimming removed 6 bases from V and 0 bases from J, with 5 bases in between. CDR3 protein: CASSLHQETQYF. The CDR3 region has the DNA TGTGCCAGCTCTCTTCACCAAGAGACCCAGTACTTC.

The CDR3 DNA sequence: TGTGCCAGCAGCTCAAGGACTAGCAGGTTCGGCGGGGAGCTGTTTTTT. Translation gives CASSSRTSRFGGELFF. This rearrangement joins TRBV13 to TRBJ2-2; TRBD2 agrees at 8 bases. The CDR3 runs 16 residues. Trimming cost V 4 bases and J 7 bases; bases outside gene matches: 11. Germline CDR1 PRHDT, CDR2 FYEKMQ (reference sequence). The variable domain in full, with the rest retrieved from reference TRBV13 and TRBJ2-2, is AAGVIQSPRHLIKEKRETATLKCYPIPRHDTVYWYQQGPGQDPQFLISFYEKMQSDKGSIPDRFSAQQFSDYHSELNMSSLELGDSALYFCASSSRTSRFGGELFFGEGSRLTVL.